This T cell receptor beta chain came from a study of blood T cell repertoires in COVID-19. Across the study: PBMCs, B-cell-depleted T cells, or T cells provided the cDNA or gDNA that made up the material.

TCRdb's table, derived via immunoSEQ multiplex PCR, lists solely in-frame clones and lacks some. The sample has roughly 180,000 clones, roughly 76% seen once. This CDR3 has 14 residues. The germline gives CDR1 MNHEY, CDR2 SMNVEV (reference sequence). V gave up 3 bases and J gave up 2 bases, with 10 bases separating them. Sequencing was carried out using peripheral blood. This TCR derives from a woman in her forties or fifties with active or convalescent COVID-19. The V and J genes are TRBV27 and TRBJ2-5; possible D gene TRBD1, 6 bases. The CDR3: CASSFRGDQETQYF. CDR3 in DNA: TGTGCCAGCAGTTTCAGGGGAGATCAAGAGACCCAGTACTTC.